One and the same sample provided the 14 T cell receptor beta chains below, sequenced in a study of OX40 agonist ivuxolimab in advanced cancers. Here immunoSEQ multiplex PCR was the method, and the copy in TCRdb shows in-frame clones only, minus some. The sample records 50,000 to 85,000 clones, around 90% being singletons. The sample was CD4+ or CD8+ T cells sorted from blood, taken in a trial of the OX40 agonist ivuxolimab. All receptors derive from an adult with an advanced solid tumor such as melanoma, head and neck, liver or kidney cancer.

This clone was recorded only once. The genes are TRBV6-5 and TRBJ2-1; weak D call: TRBD2 (6 bases). V lost 4 bases to trimming and J lost 2 bases, with 15 bases between them. The CDR3 runs to 16 residues. CDR1 and CDR2 (germline): MNHEY, SVGAGI. The CDR3 DNA is TGTGCCAGCAGTTCACGGGACGGGAGAACCTACAATGAGCAGTTCTTC. This translates into CASSSRDGRTYNEQFF.

In regard to this clone: Other DNA sequences in this specimen translate into the identical CDR3. The chain uses TRBV7-2 and TRBJ1-1, with 7 bases aligning to TRBD1. The length of the CDR3 is 15 residues. CDR1 and CDR2 (germline): SGHTA, FQGNSA. With 5 bases clipped from V and 1 base from J, the junction kept 7 bases outside the gene matches. The CDR3 DNA sequence: TGTGCCAGCAGCACGGGACAGAGTTCGAACACTGAAGCTTTCTTT. Protein sequence: CASSTGQSSNTEAFF.

This clone was counted a single time. The CDR3 DNA is TGTGCCACCAGCAGAGGGGCCCTGAGCAAAAACATTCAGTACTTC. Its protein product is CATSRGALSKNIQYF. V is TRBV15 and J is TRBJ2-4; D gene unclear. Per germline, CDR1 LNHNV and CDR2 YYDKDF (reference sequence). The CDR3 has 15 residues. The V end lost 1 base, the J end lost 3 bases, and 10 bases lay between the germline ends.

The chain uses TRBV5-6 and TRBJ2-7; D is perhaps TRBD1 (6 bases). The V gene lost 1 base and the J gene lost 2 bases, with 16 bases spanning the gap. Germline V gene data show CDR1 as SGHDT and CDR2 as YYEEEE. The CDR3 runs 16 residues. DNA of the CDR3: TGTGCCAGCAGCTTGAGGACAGTTACTAATGCCTACGAGCAGTACTTC. Amino acid sequence: CASSLRTVTNAYEQYF.

The chain combines TRBV11-3 with TRBJ1-2; D is possibly TRBD1 (6 bases). Germline assignment: CDR1 SGHNT and CDR2 YENEEA. Trimming removed 5 bases at V and 3 bases at J, with 16 bases between. CDR3 length: 15 amino acids. The CDR3 sequence: CASSRGQSVDYGYTF. Written as DNA, the CDR3 is TGTGCCAGCAGCCGAGGACAGTCCGTCGACTATGGCTACACCTTC. The complete variable domain, with remaining parts taken from reference TRBV11-3 and TRBJ1-2, reads EAGVVQSPRYKIIEKKQPVAFWCNPISGHNTLYWYLQNLGQGPELLIRYENEEAVDDSQLPKDRFSAERLKGVDSTLKIQPAELGDSAVYLCASSRGQSVDYGYTFGSGTRLTVV.

This chain joins TRBV6-6 and TRBJ2-3; no clear D. V lost 0 bases and J 10 bases, leaving 11 bases between the germline ends. The CDR3 covers 13 residues. Germline V gene data show CDR1 as MNHNY and CDR2 as SVGAGI (reference sequence). The CDR3 bases are TGTGCCAGCAGTTACTCGATTATCGATGCGCAGTATTTT. Protein: CASSYSIIDAQYF.

The chain employs TRBV5-8 and TRBJ2-5, with TRBD2 matching 10 bases. The V segment lost 1 base and the J segment 3 bases; nucleotides outside the gene matches: 9. Germline loops: CDR1 SGHTS, CDR2 YDEGEE. This CDR3 spans 17 amino acids. Written as DNA, the CDR3 is TGTGCCAGCAGCTTGTTTTGGACTAGCGGATATAAAGAGACCCAGTACTTC. Translating gives CASSLFWTSGYKETQYF.

The V and J genes are TRBV7-9 and TRBJ1-4; D is unresolved. The germline CDR1 and CDR2 sequences are SEHNR and FQNEAQ (reference sequence). V was shortened by 0 bases and J by 4 bases, with 9 bases between the two germline ends. The CDR3 length is 15 residues. In DNA form, the CDR3 reads TGTGCCAGCAGCTTAGCGGAACGGATTAATGAAAAACTGTTTTTT. Translated, it gives CASSLAERINEKLFF.

The rearrangement joins TRBV11-1 to TRBJ2-2; weak D call: TRBD2 (6 bases). The V gene lost 5 bases and the J gene lost 4 bases, with 8 bases spanning the gap. Looked up from germline, CDR1 is SGHAT and CDR2 is FQDESV (reference sequence). This CDR3 contains 13 residues. CDR3 nucleotide sequence: TGTGCCAGCAGCCTGGAGGGCACCGGGGAGCTGTTTTTT. It codes for CASSLEGTGELFF.

The chain has TRBV7-9 and TRBJ2-7, with D hard to call. The ends were cut back, 5 bases at V and 2 bases at J, with 10 bases in the middle. Germline V gives CDR1 SEHNR, CDR2 FQNEAQ (reference sequence). The CDR3 is 13 amino acids. The CDR3 protein is CASSKTGTYEQYF. CDR3 coding DNA: TGTGCCAGCAGCAAAACTGGAACCTACGAGCAGTACTTC.

The chain employs TRBV6-5 and TRBJ2-2, with TRBD1 matching over 8 bases. The length of the CDR3 is 15 residues. CDR1 is MNHEY and CDR2 is SVGAGI in the germline V gene. J was trimmed by 7 bases and V by 2 bases; bases with no gene match: 6. The CDR3 DNA reads TGTGCCAGCAGTTACCCGGACAGGGCGGGCGGGGAGCTGTTTTTT. Protein: CASSYPDRAGGELFF.

The chain carries TRBV18 and TRBJ1-4; TRBD1 is a possible D gene (5 bases). The CDR3 sequence is 17 residues long. Germline V lookup: CDR1 KGHSH, CDR2 LQKENI. V was cut by 6 bases and J by 0 bases, with 17 bases left in between. The CDR3 sequence: CASSLLSGTSTNEKLFF. As DNA, the CDR3 is TGTGCCAGCTCCCTACTATCAGGGACTTCAACTAATGAAAAACTGTTTTTT.

This clone was counted a single time. This rearrangement joins TRBV7-9 to TRBJ2-3; 10 bases agree with TRBD2. CDR1 and CDR2 (germline): SEHNR, FQNEAQ (reference sequence). The CDR3 contains 14 residues. V was clipped by 5 bases and J by 3 bases; unmatched bases: 2. The chain's CDR3 is CASSRAGGTDTQYF. The CDR3 nucleotides read TGTGCCAGCAGCCGAGCGGGAGGGACAGATACGCAGTATTTT.

This chain links TRBV6-1 with TRBJ1-1; 7 positions match TRBD1. The V and J ends lost 5 bases and 6 bases, in that order; junction bases with no gene match: 6. Germline-derived CDR1 and CDR2 are MNHNS and SASEGT. The CDR3 is 13 residues long. CDR3 DNA: TGTGCCAGCAGTCTGGGACAGTGGGCTGAAGCTTTCTTT. Encoded protein: CASSLGQWAEAFF.